These T cell receptor beta chains were read from a single sample in a study of molecular identifiers for immune sequencing clone quantification. TCRdb itself ran the PCR reads through MiXCR, one entry per CDR3 protein. The top ten clones hold about 0.8% of a sample with 400,000 to 600,000 distinct CDR3 sequences, 20% to 25% of them seen once. The sequenced material came from naive CD8+ T cells from blood, with Jurkat cell RNA spiked in. Every receptor here comes from a human donor in good health. Some libraries in this study had Jurkat cell RNA spiked in. Each CDR3 is given with its conserved first and last residue. D genes are given only for firm matches. The size field is filled for only some rows; it gives once, few, many or a size class.

j_call clone_size d_call v_call cdr3_aa cdr3_nt
TRBJ2-1 - TRBD1 TRBV24-1 CATSDLNDRGEQFF TGTGCCACCAGTGATTTGAATGACAGGGGTGAGCAGTTCTTC
TRBJ2-7 once - TRBV27 CASNLDRYYEQYF TGTGCCAGCAACCTGGACAGATACTACGAGCAGTACTTC
TRBJ2-3 - - TRBV7-6 CASSLVDYPSTDTQYF TGTGCCAGCAGCTTAGTGGATTACCCGAGCACAGATACGCAGTATTTT
TRBJ2-5 many TRBD2 TRBV29-1 CSVEDIGRGLAGTSQETQYF TGCAGCGTTGAAGATATAGGGCGGGGACTAGCGGGCACCTCCCAAGAGACCCAGTACTTC
TRBJ1-1 few TRBD1 TRBV23-1 CASGKTGGMGTEAFF TGCGCCAGCGGAAAGACAGGGGGCATGGGAACTGAAGCTTTCTTT
TRBJ1-2 few - TRBV5-6 CASSWGDTANYGYTF TGTGCCAGCAGCTGGGGCGACACAGCTAACTATGGCTACACCTTC
TRBJ2-7 - - TRBV4-3 CASSQALAGFYEQYF TGCGCCAGCAGCCAGGCTTTGGCGGGGTTCTACGAGCAGTACTTC
TRBJ2-6 many - TRBV4-3 CASSQFGFGANVLTF TGCGCCAGCAGCCAATTTGGGTTTGGGGCCAACGTCCTGACTTTC
TRBJ2-1 few - TRBV7-6 CASSLDAVSYNEQFF TGTGCCAGCAGCTTAGATGCGGTCTCCTACAATGAGCAGTTCTTC
TRBJ2-1 - - TRBV2 CASNLLYNEQFF TGTGCCAGCAATCTTCTCTACAATGAGCAGTTCTTC
TRBJ2-3 - - TRBV5-1 CASSPAGSTDTQYF TGCGCCAGCAGCCCGGCCGGAAGCACAGATACGCAGTATTTT
TRBJ1-2 - - TRBV5-4 CASSLVQTPDYGYTF TGTGCCAGCAGCTTGGTACAGACCCCCGACTATGGCTACACCTTC
TRBJ2-7 few TRBD1 TRBV6-6 CASHGQGTYEQYF TGTGCCAGCCACGGACAGGGTACCTACGAGCAGTACTTC
TRBJ2-7 few - TRBV20-1 CSAITGMSYEQYF TGCAGTGCCATTACAGGGATGAGCTACGAGCAGTACTTC
TRBJ2-1 few TRBD2 TRBV13 CASSPPGAGGLREQFF TGTGCCAGCAGCCCCCCAGGAGCGGGGGGGCTTCGGGAGCAGTTCTTC
TRBJ2-7 - - TRBV19 CASSMVGFSYEQYF TGTGCCAGTAGTATGGTTGGCTTCTCCTACGAGCAGTACTTC
TRBJ2-5 few TRBD2 TRBV20-1 CSTPDGAGGRETQYF TGCAGTACTCCTGACGGAGCGGGGGGGCGAGAGACCCAGTACTTC
TRBJ1-1 few - TRBV6-1 CASSDVGGDLNTEAFF TGTGCCAGCAGTGATGTGGGGGGCGACCTGAACACTGAAGCTTTCTTT
TRBJ2-5 - - TRBV6-1 CASRHAGYQETQYF TGTGCCAGCCGCCACGCGGGATATCAAGAGACCCAGTACTTC
TRBJ2-5 - - TRBV12-3/TRBV12-4 CASSSATVTGTQYF TGTGCCAGCAGTTCCGCGACGGTTACGGGGACCCAGTACTTC
TRBJ2-5 - TRBD2 TRBV20-1 CSADQLGLAGGVQETQYF TGCAGTGCTGACCAATTGGGACTAGCGGGAGGGGTCCAAGAGACCCAGTACTTC
TRBJ2-1 - TRBD2 TRBV19 CASKVAGPYNEQFF TGTGCCAGTAAGGTAGCGGGTCCCTACAATGAGCAGTTCTTC
TRBJ1-1 - - TRBV6-6 CASSPLFGENTEAFF TGTGCCAGCAGCCCGCTCTTTGGGGAGAACACTGAAGCTTTCTTT
TRBJ2-5 many - TRBV4-3 CASSQDQDDGETQYF TGCGCCAGCAGCCAGGACCAGGACGACGGAGAGACCCAGTACTTC
TRBJ2-2 many - TRBV29-1 CSSWFAGELFF TGCAGCTCCTGGTTTGCGGGGGAGCTGTTTTTT
TRBJ2-1 few - TRBV2 CASRAVGNPTISYNEQFF TGTGCCAGCAGGGCAGTGGGGAACCCTACGATCTCCTACAATGAGCAGTTCTTC
TRBJ2-1 - - TRBV7-9 CASSPTGRDNEQFF TGTGCCAGCAGCCCGACAGGGAGGGACAATGAGCAGTTCTTC
TRBJ2-3 few TRBD2 TRBV11-2 CATSGSLTDTQYF TGTGCCACTAGCGGGAGCCTCACAGATACGCAGTATTTT
TRBJ1-1 many TRBD1 TRBV28 CASSDRGTEAFF TGTGCCAGCAGTGACAGGGGCACTGAAGCTTTCTTT
TRBJ2-7 few TRBD2 TRBV7-9 CASSSSSGRSSYEQYF TGTGCCAGCAGCTCATCCAGCGGGAGGAGCTCCTACGAGCAGTACTTC
TRBJ2-7 - TRBD2 TRBV14 CASSQDFASGGTLSYEQYF TGTGCCAGCAGCCAAGATTTCGCTAGCGGGGGGACCTTATCCTACGAGCAGTACTTC
TRBJ1-5 - - TRBV6-5 CATALGAHQPQHF TGTGCCACTGCCCTGGGGGCCCATCAGCCCCAGCATTTT
TRBJ2-3 many TRBD2 TRBV7-8 CASSSGLAVLADTQYF TGTGCCAGCAGCTCCGGACTAGCGGTATTGGCAGATACGCAGTATTTT
TRBJ2-7 few - TRBV5-4 CASSPRTEPSYEQYF TGTGCCAGCAGCCCCCGGACTGAACCCTCCTACGAGCAGTACTTC
TRBJ2-7 many TRBD2 TRBV20-1 CSARTRLAGGYEQYF TGCAGTGCTAGGACGAGGCTAGCGGGAGGATACGAGCAGTACTTC
TRBJ2-3 - - TRBV15 CATSRDLSADTQYF TGTGCCACCAGCAGAGATCTGAGTGCAGATACGCAGTATTTT
TRBJ2-1 few - TRBV20-1 CSARPTEPSSYNEQFF TGCAGTGCTAGACCGACAGAACCGAGCTCCTACAATGAGCAGTTCTTC
TRBJ2-7 many - TRBV7-9 CASSFTDTEQYF TGTGCCAGCAGCTTCACAGACACAGAGCAGTACTTC
TRBJ2-7 many - TRBV28 CASSLGFAYEQYF TGTGCCAGCAGTTTGGGGTTTGCCTACGAGCAGTACTTC
TRBJ1-1 many - TRBV4-2 CASSPEGNWGTEAFF TGTGCCAGCAGCCCGGAGGGTAATTGGGGGACTGAAGCTTTCTTT
TRBJ2-1 few - TRBV4-3 CASSQASSTSYNEQFF TGCGCCAGCAGCCAAGCCTCTAGCACGTCCTACAATGAGCAGTTCTTC
TRBJ1-1 - TRBD1 TRBV2 CASGGGQGRSEAFF TGTGCCAGCGGGGGGGGACAGGGAAGGTCTGAAGCTTTCTTT
TRBJ2-1 - - TRBV14 CASSQDLTVPYEQFF TGTGCCAGCAGCCAAGATCTCACGGTCCCCTATGAGCAGTTCTTC
TRBJ1-6 - - TRBV20-1 CSARGAGPYNSPLHF TGCAGTGCTAGAGGGGCAGGACCCTATAATTCACCCCTCCACTTT
TRBJ2-7 - - TRBV5-6 CASSLGTYVTYEQYF TGTGCCAGCAGCTTGGGGACCTACGTTACCTACGAGCAGTACTTC
TRBJ2-7 few - TRBV6-2/TRBV6-3 CASRTTTYEQYF TGTGCCAGCAGAACGACGACCTACGAGCAGTACTTC
TRBJ2-1 - - TRBV28 CASSPRGPDNEQFF TGTGCCAGCAGTCCCCGTGGGCCTGACAATGAGCAGTTCTTC
TRBJ2-7 many TRBD2 TRBV2 CASSRPGLAGVFHEQYF TGTGCCAGCAGTCGCCCGGGACTAGCGGGAGTATTCCACGAGCAGTACTTC
TRBJ2-3 - - TRBV24-1 CATSERASSTDTQYF TGTGCCACCAGTGAGCGGGCGTCAAGCACAGATACGCAGTATTTT
TRBJ2-4 many TRBD1 TRBV19 CASSIGQGANNIQYF TGTGCCAGTAGTATAGGACAGGGGGCGAATAACATTCAGTACTTC
TRBJ1-2 few - TRBV6-2/TRBV6-3 CASIGSGGHYGYTF TGTGCCAGCATAGGTTCCGGAGGACACTATGGCTACACCTTC